The 16 T cell receptor beta chains in this list originate from one sample, sequenced in a study of shared clonotypes between healthy human individuals. The data were produced by immunoSEQ multiplex PCR, yet TCRdb's version contains in-frame clones alone and is incomplete. This repertoire shows approximately 1.9 million clones, roughly 93% found once; its top ten account for 1.5% to 2%. As defined, naive CD8 cells were CD45RO-negative and positively selected for CCR7, with terminally differentiated effector memory CD45RA+ cells excluded. Sequenced material: naive CD8+ T cells from PBMCs. These receptors came from a man between 18 and 29 years old in good health. Some clones in this sample may be carry-over from other donors' samples.

The CDR3 region is CASSTASTNEKLFF. The CDR3 coding sequence is TGTGCCAGCAGTACAGCGTCAACTAATGAAAAACTGTTTTTT. V is TRBV7-9 and J is TRBJ1-4; no clear D gene. The germline V gene encodes CDR1 SEHNR and CDR2 FQNEAQ (reference sequence). The ends were cut back, 6 bases at V and 0 bases at J, with 8 bases in the middle. The CDR3 runs to 14 residues.

The J gene is TRBJ2-7, the V gene TRBV4-1, with TRBD1 matching 10 bases. The CDR3 spans 15 residues. Trimming took 2 bases from V and 3 from J; bases not matched to a gene: 4. Germline assignment: CDR1 MGHRA and CDR2 YSYEKL. The CDR3 DNA is TGCGCCAGCAGCCAACGACGGACAGGGGGCTACGAGCAGTACTTC. Its protein is CASSQRRTGGYEQYF.

This chain connects TRBV5-1 to TRBJ2-3; 9 bases line up with TRBD2. The CDR3 totals 15 residues. Germline V gene sequence: CDR1 SGHRS, CDR2 YFSETQ. Trimming at V came to 0 bases and at J to 6 bases, leaving 5 bases not matched to a gene. CDR3 loop: CASSLVAGARDTQYF. The CDR3 nucleotides are TGCGCCAGCAGCTTGGTAGCGGGGGCCCGGGATACGCAGTATTTT. The full variable domain, rest sourced from reference TRBV5-1 and TRBJ2-3, is KAGVTQTPRYLIKTRGQQVTLSCSPISGHRSVSWYQQTPGQGLQFLFEYFSETQRNKGNFPGRFSGRQFSNSRSEMNVSTLELGDSALYLCASSLVAGARDTQYFGPGTRLTVL.

A remark on this clone: The sample holds other DNA sequences that translate to the same CDR3. The chain links TRBV19 to TRBJ1-5, with D unclear. The V and J ends lost 3 bases and 6 bases respectively, with 6 bases between them. The CDR3 length is 12 residues. Germline CDR1 is LNHDA and CDR2 is SQIVND (reference sequence). This CDR3 reads CASSIVGQPQHF. The CDR3 DNA reads as TGTGCCAGTAGTATCGTGGGTCAGCCCCAGCATTTT.

V gene TRBV7-9 combines with J gene TRBJ2-1; D is unclear. The CDR3 spans 15 residues. From germline, CDR1 is SEHNR and CDR2 FQNEAQ (reference sequence). The V end was cut by 4 bases, the J end by 2 bases, with 12 bases between. CDR3 protein: CASSSRTVAYNEQFF. The CDR3 nucleotides read TGTGCCAGCAGCTCTAGGACGGTGGCCTACAATGAGCAGTTCTTC.

This chain connects TRBV7-3 to TRBJ2-1; D perhaps matches TRBD1 (6 bases). The CDR3 runs to 14 residues. Trimming took off 5 bases at V and 6 bases at J, with 14 bases between the two ends. Per germline, CDR1 SGHTA and CDR2 FQGTGA. CDR3 residues: CASSPGTLGNEQFF. CDR3 DNA: TGTGCCAGCAGCCCCGGGACACTTGGCAATGAGCAGTTCTTC.

The J gene is TRBJ1-5, the V gene TRBV27; D is unclear. Trimming shortened V by 4 bases and J by 3 bases, and 7 bases separated the two germline ends. The CDR3 has 13 residues. Germline values: CDR1 MNHEY, CDR2 SMNVEV (reference sequence). The CDR3 coding sequence is TGTGCCAGCAGTTACCAATTCAATCAGCCCCAGCATTTT. Its protein product is CASSYQFNQPQHF.

The chain combines TRBV28 with TRBJ2-3; the match to TRBD2 covers 12 bases. This CDR3 region has 18 residues. Germline V gene sequence: CDR1 MDHEN, CDR2 SYDVKM. V lost 4 bases and J lost 2; bases outside the gene matches: 10. CDR3 DNA: TGTGCCAGCAGTTCCCCGCTAAGGACTAGCGGGAACACAGATACGCAGTATTTT. This encodes CASSSPLRTSGNTDTQYF.

The chain uses TRBV5-6 and TRBJ2-1, with D possibly matching TRBD2 (7 bases). Germline lookup yields CDR1 SGHDT and CDR2 YYEEEE. Trimming left V 5 bases short and J 14 bases short, with 17 bases between. This CDR3 is built from 12 residues. For the CDR3, the DNA is TGTGCCAGCAGTTCAGGGGCGGGAGCTGAGTTCTTC. Translating it yields CASSSGAGAEFF.

The gene calls are TRBV10-3 and TRBJ2-5, with D possibly being TRBD1 (5 bases). Germline assignment: CDR1 ENHRY and CDR2 SYGVKD. V gave up 0 bases and J gave up 1 base, with 15 bases separating them. The CDR3 contains 17 residues. The CDR3 spells CAISESGAPNFQETQYF. The CDR3 DNA sequence: TGTGCCATCAGTGAGTCAGGGGCGCCGAATTTCCAAGAGACCCAGTACTTC.

V usage is TRBV2 and J usage is TRBJ1-2, with 7 nucleotides matching TRBD1. The CDR3 runs 13 residues. Trimming took 4 bases from V and 6 from J; bases not matched to a gene: 5. Germline loops: CDR1 SNHLY, CDR2 FYNNEI. CDR3 region: CASSADRANGYTF. The CDR3 nucleotides are TGTGCCAGCAGTGCTGACAGGGCAAATGGCTACACCTTC.

This chain links TRBV6-6 with TRBJ2-7; D possibly matches TRBD1 or TRBD2 (5 bases each). Trimming cost V 4 bases and J 7 bases, with 14 bases left between them. CDR1 is MNHNY, CDR2 SVGAGI, per germline (reference sequence). There are 13 residues in the CDR3. The CDR3 DNA sequence: TGTGCCAGCAGTTTGGGACCGGCGGGTGAGCAGTACTTC. Protein sequence: CASSLGPAGEQYF.

As concerns this clone: The same CDR3 can be traced to other DNA sequences in this sample. V is TRBV27 and J is TRBJ2-7; D ambiguous. The CDR3 extends over 14 amino acids. The germline CDR1 and CDR2 sequences are MNHEY and SMNVEV (reference sequence). Between the trimmed V and J ends, which lost 2 bases and 1 base, there was a span of 9 bases. For the CDR3, the DNA is TGTGCCAGCAGTTTAATTGGTCAGTCCTACGAGCAGTACTTC. Translating it yields CASSLIGQSYEQYF.

The V call is TRBV19, the J call TRBJ1-5; no reliable D call. Trimming took 1 base from V and 0 from J, leaving 7 bases between them. Germline V gene data show CDR1 as LNHDA and CDR2 as SQIVND (reference sequence). This CDR3 has 15 residues. CDR3 residues: CASSIGQLSNQPQHF. CDR3 sequence (DNA): TGTGCCAGTAGTATAGGGCAGCTTAGCAATCAGCCCCAGCATTTT.

With regard to this clone: The identical CDR3 is also encoded by other nucleotide sequences in the sample. CDR3 nucleotide sequence: TGTGCCAGCAGCTTAGCCCAGGGGAGCACAGATACGCAGTATTTT. Residues: CASSLAQGSTDTQYF. The chain uses TRBV13 and TRBJ2-3; D is perhaps TRBD1 (6 bases). The CDR3 runs 15 residues. V shed 1 base and J shed 0 bases, with 8 bases lying between them. Germline assignment: CDR1 PRHDT and CDR2 FYEKMQ (reference sequence).

The gene calls are TRBV4-3 and TRBJ1-2; 8 bases agree with TRBD1. Germline CDR1 and CDR2: LGHNA and YSLEER. The CDR3 covers 15 residues. J lost 5 bases, V lost 4 bases, and 9 bases had no gene match. CDR3 sequence: CASSPSRTGYYGYTF. Here the CDR3 DNA reads TGCGCCAGCAGCCCCTCTAGGACAGGGTATTATGGCTACACCTTC.